Detailed here is one T cell receptor (beta chain). This sample is drawn from a study of blood T cell repertoires in COVID-19. Study-wide context: Samples of COVID-19 (acute and convalescent) were obtained from the United States, Italy and Spain. T cells, B-cell-depleted T cells, or PBMCs supplied cDNA or gDNA.

Germline assignment: CDR1 KGHSH and CDR2 LQKENI. This CDR3 spans 18 amino acids. Germline trimming cut 1 base from V and 0 bases from J; bases unmatched to any gene: 6. Clones were read by immunoSEQ multiplex PCR, and TCRdb kept only the in-frame ones, dropping some. The sample shows approximately 150,000 clones, over 70% of them seen only once. V gene TRBV18 combines with J gene TRBJ1-6, with 7 nucleotides matching TRBD1. Sample: peripheral blood. The clonotype originates from a man aged 45-65 years who had recovered from COVID-19. For the CDR3, the DNA is TGTGCCAGCTCACCACTCTCGACAGGGAACTCCTATAATTCACCCCTCCACTTT. As protein: CASSPLSTGNSYNSPLHF.